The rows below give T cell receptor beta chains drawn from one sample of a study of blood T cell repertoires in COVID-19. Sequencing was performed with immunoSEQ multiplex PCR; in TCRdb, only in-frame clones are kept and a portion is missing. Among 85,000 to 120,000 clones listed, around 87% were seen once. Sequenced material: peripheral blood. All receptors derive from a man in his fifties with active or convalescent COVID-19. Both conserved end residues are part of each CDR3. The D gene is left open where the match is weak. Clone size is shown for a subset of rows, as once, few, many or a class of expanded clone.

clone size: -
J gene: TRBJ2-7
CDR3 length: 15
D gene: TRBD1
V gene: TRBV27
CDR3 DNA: TGTGCCAGCAGTTTATCGACAGGGGCCTGGGGCGAGCAGTACTTC
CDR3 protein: CASSLSTGAWGEQYF

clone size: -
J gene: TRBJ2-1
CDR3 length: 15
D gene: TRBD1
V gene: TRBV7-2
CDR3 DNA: TGTGCCAGCAGAACCGGGACAGGGGGTTACAATGAGCAGTTCTTC
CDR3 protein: CASRTGTGGYNEQFF

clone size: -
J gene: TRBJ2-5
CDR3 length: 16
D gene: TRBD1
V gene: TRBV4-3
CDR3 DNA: TGCGCCAGCAGCCAAGAGACAGGGACCACCCAAGAGACCCAGTACTTC
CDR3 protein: CASSQETGTTQETQYF

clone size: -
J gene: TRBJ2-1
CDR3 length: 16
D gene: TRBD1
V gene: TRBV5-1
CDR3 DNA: TGCGCCAGCAGCGCACCAGGGGGCGAATTTGGCAATGAGCAGTTCTTC
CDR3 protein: CASSAPGGEFGNEQFF

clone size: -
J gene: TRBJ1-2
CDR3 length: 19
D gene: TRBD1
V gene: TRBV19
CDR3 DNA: TGTGCCAGTACCTCGATCCCCGGGACAGGGGGCGCGAGTTCCTATGGCTACACCTTC
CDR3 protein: CASTSIPGTGGASSYGYTF

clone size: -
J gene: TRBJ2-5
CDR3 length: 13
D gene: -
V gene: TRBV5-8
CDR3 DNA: TGTGCCAGCAGCTTGGCGGGGAAAGAGACCCAGTACTTC
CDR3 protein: CASSLAGKETQYF

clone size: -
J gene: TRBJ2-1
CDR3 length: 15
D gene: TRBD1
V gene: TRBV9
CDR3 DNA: TGTGCCAGCAGCGTAGAACAGGGGGCATTCAATGAGCAGTTCTTC
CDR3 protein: CASSVEQGAFNEQFF

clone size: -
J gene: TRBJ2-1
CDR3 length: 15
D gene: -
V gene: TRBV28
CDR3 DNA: TGTGCCAGCAGTTTTATAGGACAGACTTCCAATGAGCAGTTCTTC
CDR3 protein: CASSFIGQTSNEQFF

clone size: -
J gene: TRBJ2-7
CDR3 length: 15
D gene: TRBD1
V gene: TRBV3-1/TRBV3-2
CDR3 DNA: TGTGCCAGCAGCCAACCGGGACAGGGGGCCTACGAGCAGTACTTC
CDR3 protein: CASSQPGQGAYEQYF

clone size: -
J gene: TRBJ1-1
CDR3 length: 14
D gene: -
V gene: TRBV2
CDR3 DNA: TGTGCCAGCAAAGACGGAGTTTATGTCACTGAAGCTTTCTTT
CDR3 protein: CASKDGVYVTEAFF

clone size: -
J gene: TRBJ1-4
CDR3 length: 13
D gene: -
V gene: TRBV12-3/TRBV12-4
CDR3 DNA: TGTGCCAGCAAGAGGCGAACTAATGAAAAACTGTTTTTT
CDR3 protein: CASKRRTNEKLFF

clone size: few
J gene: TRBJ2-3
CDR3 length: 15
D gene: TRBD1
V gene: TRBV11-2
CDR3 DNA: TGTGCCAGCAGCTTAGGGACAGGGAACACAGATACGCAGTATTTT
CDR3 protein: CASSLGTGNTDTQYF

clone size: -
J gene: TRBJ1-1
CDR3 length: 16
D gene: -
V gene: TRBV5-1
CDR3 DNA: TGCGCCAGCCGAACTTCTCCGGGAGGTAGGGACACTGAAGCTTTCTTT
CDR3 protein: CASRTSPGGRDTEAFF

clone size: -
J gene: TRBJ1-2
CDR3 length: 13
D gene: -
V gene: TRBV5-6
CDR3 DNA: TGTGCCAGCAGTCGTGACTTAGGTGGTGGCTACACCTTC
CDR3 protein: CASSRDLGGGYTF

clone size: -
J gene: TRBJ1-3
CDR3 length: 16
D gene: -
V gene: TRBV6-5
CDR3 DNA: TGTGCCAGCAGTTACTCTACCGGGTCCTCTGGAAACACCATATATTTT
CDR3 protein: CASSYSTGSSGNTIYF

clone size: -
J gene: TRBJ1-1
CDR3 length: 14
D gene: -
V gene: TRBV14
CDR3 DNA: TGTGCCAGCAGCCAACAGCTGGAGGCCCGTGAAGCTTTCTTT
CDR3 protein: CASSQQLEAREAFF

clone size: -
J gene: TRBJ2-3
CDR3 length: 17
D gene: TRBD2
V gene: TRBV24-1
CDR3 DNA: TGTGCCACCAGTGATTTGTCTAGCGGGGGGGCAGTGTGGACGCAGTATTTT
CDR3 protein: CATSDLSSGGAVWTQYF

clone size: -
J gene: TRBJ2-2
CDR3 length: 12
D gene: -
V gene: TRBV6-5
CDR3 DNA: TGTGCCAGTCGCAGGGATTGGGGGGAGCTGTTTTTT
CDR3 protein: CASRRDWGELFF

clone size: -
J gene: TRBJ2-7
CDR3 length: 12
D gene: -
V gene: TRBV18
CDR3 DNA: TGTGCCAGCTCACAGGACAGCTACGAGCAGTACTTC
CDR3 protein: CASSQDSYEQYF

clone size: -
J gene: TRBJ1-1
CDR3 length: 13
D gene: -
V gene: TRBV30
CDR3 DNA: TGTGCCTGGTCAGCCAAGGGGGACACTGAAGCTTTCTTT
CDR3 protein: CAWSAKGDTEAFF

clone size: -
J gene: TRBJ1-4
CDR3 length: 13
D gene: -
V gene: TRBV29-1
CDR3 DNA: TGCAGCGTTTTAGGGCAGGGAGGCGAAAAACTGTTTTTT
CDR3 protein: CSVLGQGGEKLFF

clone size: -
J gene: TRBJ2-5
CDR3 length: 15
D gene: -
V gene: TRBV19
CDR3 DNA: TGTGCCAGTAGGCCCCGGGACACCTCTATGGGGACCCAGTACTTC
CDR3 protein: CASRPRDTSMGTQYF

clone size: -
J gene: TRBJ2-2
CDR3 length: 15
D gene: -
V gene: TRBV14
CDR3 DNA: TGTGCCAGCAGCCAAGAAAAAATGAGGACCGGGGAGCTGTTTTTT
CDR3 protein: CASSQEKMRTGELFF

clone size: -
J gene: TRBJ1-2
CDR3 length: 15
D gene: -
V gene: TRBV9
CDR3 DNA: TGTGCCAGCAGCGTAGGACCAGGGTCCTTTGATGGCTACACCTTC
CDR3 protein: CASSVGPGSFDGYTF

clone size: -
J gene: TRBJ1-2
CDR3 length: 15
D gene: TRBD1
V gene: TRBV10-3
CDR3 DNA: TGTGCCATCGTTGGTGGGACAGGATCCCTCCGTGGCTACACCTTC
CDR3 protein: CAIVGGTGSLRGYTF

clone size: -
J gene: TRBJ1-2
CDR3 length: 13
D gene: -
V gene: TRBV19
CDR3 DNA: TGTGCCAGTAGTATCGGTACTAACTATGGCTACACCTTC
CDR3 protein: CASSIGTNYGYTF

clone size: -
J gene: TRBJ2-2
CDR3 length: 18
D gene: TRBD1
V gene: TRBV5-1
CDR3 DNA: TGCGCCAGCAGCTTGGCCATAAGACAGGGGTTGGACACCGGGGAGCTGTTTTTT
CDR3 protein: CASSLAIRQGLDTGELFF

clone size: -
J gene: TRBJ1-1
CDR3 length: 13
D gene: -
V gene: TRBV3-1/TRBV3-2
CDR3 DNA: TGTGCCAGCAGCCAAGGTTACTTAACTGAAGCTTTCTTT
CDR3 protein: CASSQGYLTEAFF

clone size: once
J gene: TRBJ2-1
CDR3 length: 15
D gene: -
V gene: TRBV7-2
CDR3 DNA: TGTGCCAGCAGCTTAAGCCAGGGGAACAACAATGAGCAGTTCTTC
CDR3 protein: CASSLSQGNNNEQFF

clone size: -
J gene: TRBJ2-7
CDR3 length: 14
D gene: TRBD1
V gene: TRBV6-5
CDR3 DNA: TGTGCCAGCATGAACGGACAGGGATCCTACGAGCAGTACTTC
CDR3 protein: CASMNGQGSYEQYF

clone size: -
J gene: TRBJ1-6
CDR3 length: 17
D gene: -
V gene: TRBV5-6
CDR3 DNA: TGTGCCAGCAGCGGCGCTCAGGGGAGCTCCTATAATTCACCCCTCCACTTT
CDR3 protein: CASSGAQGSSYNSPLHF

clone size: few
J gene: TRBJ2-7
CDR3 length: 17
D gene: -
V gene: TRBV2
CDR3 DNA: TGTGCCAGCAGTGAAGTCCTGGGACTTCAAGGAACCTACGAGCAGTACTTC
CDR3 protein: CASSEVLGLQGTYEQYF

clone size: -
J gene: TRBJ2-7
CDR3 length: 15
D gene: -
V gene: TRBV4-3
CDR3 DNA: TGCGCCAGCAGCCAAGATCAGGGTAGAAGGTACGAGCAGTACTTC
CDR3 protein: CASSQDQGRRYEQYF

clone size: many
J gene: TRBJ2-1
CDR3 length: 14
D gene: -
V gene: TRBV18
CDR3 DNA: TGTGCCAGCTCACCGGACACGGTCCACAATGAGCAGTTCTTC
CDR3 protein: CASSPDTVHNEQFF

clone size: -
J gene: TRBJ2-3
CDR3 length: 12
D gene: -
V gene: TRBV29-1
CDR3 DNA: TGCAGCGTTGACCCTTCTACAGATACGCAGTATTTT
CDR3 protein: CSVDPSTDTQYF

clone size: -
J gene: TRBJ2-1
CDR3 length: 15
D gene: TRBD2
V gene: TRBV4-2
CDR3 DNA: TGTGCCAGCAGCCAAGATCCTAGCGGGGACGGTGAGCAGTTCTTC
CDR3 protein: CASSQDPSGDGEQFF

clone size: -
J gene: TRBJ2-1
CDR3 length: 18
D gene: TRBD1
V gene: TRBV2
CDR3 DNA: TGTGCCAGCAGTGAGGGCTTACAGGGGTGGGATTCCTACAATGAGCAGTTCTTC
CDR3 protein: CASSEGLQGWDSYNEQFF

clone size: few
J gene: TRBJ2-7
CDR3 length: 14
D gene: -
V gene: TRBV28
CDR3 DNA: TGTGCCAGCAGTTTAGGGGGCCCGGGACAAGAGCAGTACTTC
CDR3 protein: CASSLGGPGQEQYF

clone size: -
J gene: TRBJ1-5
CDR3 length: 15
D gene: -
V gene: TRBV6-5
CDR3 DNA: TGTGCCAGCAGTTACTCAGGGGCAGGGGATCAGCCCCAGCATTTT
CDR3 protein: CASSYSGAGDQPQHF

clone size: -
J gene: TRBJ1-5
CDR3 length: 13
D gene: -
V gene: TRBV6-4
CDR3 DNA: TGTGCCAGCTCCTCAGAACCCAATCAGCCCCAGCATTTT
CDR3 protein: CASSSEPNQPQHF

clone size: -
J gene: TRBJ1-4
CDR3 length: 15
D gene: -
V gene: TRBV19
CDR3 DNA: TGTGCCAGTAGTCCCGTCGTTACAACTAATGAAAAACTGTTTTTT
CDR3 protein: CASSPVVTTNEKLFF

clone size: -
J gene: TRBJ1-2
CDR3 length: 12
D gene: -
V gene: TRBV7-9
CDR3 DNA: TGTGCCAGCAGCTTTCCCAGGGAAGGCTACACCTTC
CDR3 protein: CASSFPREGYTF

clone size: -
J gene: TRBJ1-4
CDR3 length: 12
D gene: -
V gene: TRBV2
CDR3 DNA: TGTGCCAGCATGGTAGTGTATGAAAAACTGTTTTTT
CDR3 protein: CASMVVYEKLFF

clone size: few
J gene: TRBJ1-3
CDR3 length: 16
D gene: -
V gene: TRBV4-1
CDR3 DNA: TGCGCCAGCAGCCAAGATCAAGGAGGAGGTGGAAACACCATATATTTT
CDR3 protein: CASSQDQGGGGNTIYF

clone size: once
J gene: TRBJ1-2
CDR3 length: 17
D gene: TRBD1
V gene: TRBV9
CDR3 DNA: TGTGCCAGCAGCGCGTCCGGGACAGGGAATCCCATTTATGGCTACACCTTC
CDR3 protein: CASSASGTGNPIYGYTF

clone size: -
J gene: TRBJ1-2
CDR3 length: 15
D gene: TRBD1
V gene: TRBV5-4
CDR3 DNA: TGTGCCAGCAGCCAGACACAGGGGGCTAACTATGGCTACACCTTC
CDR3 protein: CASSQTQGANYGYTF

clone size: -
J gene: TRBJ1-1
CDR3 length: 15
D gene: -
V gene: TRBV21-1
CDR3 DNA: TGTGCCAGCAGCACCCCCCCAACAATGAACACTGAAGCTTTCTTT
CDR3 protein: CASSTPPTMNTEAFF

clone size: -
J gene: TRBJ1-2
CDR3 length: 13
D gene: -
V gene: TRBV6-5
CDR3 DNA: TGTGCCAGCAGGGACAGAAACGAATATGGCTACACCTTC
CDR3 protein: CASRDRNEYGYTF

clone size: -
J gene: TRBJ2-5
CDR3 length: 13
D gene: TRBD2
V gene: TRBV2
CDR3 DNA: TGTGCCAGCAACGGGGGGGTGGTGGAGACCCAGTACTTC
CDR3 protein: CASNGGVVETQYF

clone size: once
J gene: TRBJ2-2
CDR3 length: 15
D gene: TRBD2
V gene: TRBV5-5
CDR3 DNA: TGTGCCAGCAGCTTGCAGCGGGGGAACACCGGGGAGCTGTTTTTT
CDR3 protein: CASSLQRGNTGELFF

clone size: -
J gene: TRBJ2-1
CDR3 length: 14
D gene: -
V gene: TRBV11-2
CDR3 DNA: TGTGCCAGCAGCCTCACACTCAGGGGCGATGAGCAGTTCTTC
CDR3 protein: CASSLTLRGDEQFF

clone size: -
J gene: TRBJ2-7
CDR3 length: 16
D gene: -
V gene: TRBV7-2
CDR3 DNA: TGTGCCAGCAGCTTACCCAGGACAGACACAAGGCGCGAGCAGTACTTC
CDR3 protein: CASSLPRTDTRREQYF

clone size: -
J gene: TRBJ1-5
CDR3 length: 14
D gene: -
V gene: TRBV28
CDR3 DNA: TGTGCCAGCAGTCCCACAGTAAACAATCAGCCCCAGCATTTT
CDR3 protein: CASSPTVNNQPQHF

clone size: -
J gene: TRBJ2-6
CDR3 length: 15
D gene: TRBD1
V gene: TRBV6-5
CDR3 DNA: TGTGCCAGCAGTCGGGACAGCTCTGGGGCCAACGTCCTGACTTTC
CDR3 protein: CASSRDSSGANVLTF

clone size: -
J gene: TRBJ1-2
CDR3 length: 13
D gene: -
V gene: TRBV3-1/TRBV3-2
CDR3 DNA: TGTGCCAGCTCCTCAACGGGGGTGTATGGCTACACCTTC
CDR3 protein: CASSSTGVYGYTF

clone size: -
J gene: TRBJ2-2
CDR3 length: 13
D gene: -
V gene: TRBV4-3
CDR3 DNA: TGCGCCAGCAGCCACAACCGGGCCGGGGAGCTGTTTTTT
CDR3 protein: CASSHNRAGELFF

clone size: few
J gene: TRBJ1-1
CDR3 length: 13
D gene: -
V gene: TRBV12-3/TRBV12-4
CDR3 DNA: TGTGCCAGCAGTTTAGGATTCACGGCTGAAGCTTTCTTT
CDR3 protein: CASSLGFTAEAFF

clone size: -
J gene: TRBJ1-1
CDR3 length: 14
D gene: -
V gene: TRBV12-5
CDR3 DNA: TGTGCTAGTCTGGGCTCGTCGGACTTTACTGAAGCTTTCTTT
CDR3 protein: CASLGSSDFTEAFF

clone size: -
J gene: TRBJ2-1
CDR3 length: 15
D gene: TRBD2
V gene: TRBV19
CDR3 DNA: TGTGCCAGTAGTATTAGCGGGGAGGGGTACAATGAGCAGTTCTTC
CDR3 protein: CASSISGEGYNEQFF